The 12 T cell receptor beta chains reported below all come from one sample, sequenced in a study of T cell repertoires in cytomegalovirus infection. Via MiXCR, TCRdb re-called the reads, giving one row per CDR3 protein. This sample has more than 150,000 distinct CDR3 sequences, with about 20% found just once. The sequencing input was PBMCs. The source is a human donor in good health (CMV status not recorded). Some clones in this sample may be carry-over from other donors' samples.

The V and J genes are TRBV18 and TRBJ1-3, with a tentative D call TRBD1 (5 bases). The CDR3 is made up of 16 amino acids. The V and J ends lost 2 bases and 4 bases respectively, with 15 bases between them. Germline loops: CDR1 KGHSH, CDR2 LQKENI. The CDR3 here is CASSPFRDAVGNTIYF. DNA of the CDR3: TGTGCCAGCTCACCATTCCGGGACGCCGTAGGAAACACCATATATTTT.

The chain uses TRBV6-6 and TRBJ2-5; D gene uncertain. Germline assignment: CDR1 MNHNY and CDR2 SVGAGI (reference sequence). V lost 8 bases and J 5 bases, leaving 15 bases between the germline ends. The length of the CDR3 is 13 residues. The CDR3 DNA is TGTGCCAGCCATGACCGTGCTAGGGAGACCCAGTACTTC. It codes for CASHDRARETQYF.

This clonotype was picked up many times. This sequence joins TRBV7-2 and TRBJ2-6; TRBD1 aligns across 12 bases. CDR1 is SGHTA, CDR2 FQGNSA, per germline. This CDR3 spans 17 amino acids. J lost 1 base, V lost 3 bases, and 1 base had no gene match. The CDR3 loop is CASSLGQGASGANVLTF. The CDR3 DNA reads as TGTGCCAGCAGCTTGGGACAGGGGGCATCTGGGGCCAACGTCCTGACTTTC.

This clonotype occurred a few times. The chain is built from TRBV6-1 and TRBJ1-4, with a weak D call TRBD1 (6 bases). V was clipped by 4 bases and J by 7 bases, with 19 bases between them. CDR1 is MNHNS and CDR2 is SASEGT in the germline V gene. CDR3 size: 16 residues. The CDR3 protein is CASSGRGQLSVEKLFF. CDR3 nucleotide sequence: TGTGCCAGCAGTGGGAGAGGACAGCTCTCTGTTGAAAAACTGTTTTTT.

This clonotype was seen only a few times. The J gene is TRBJ2-1, the V gene TRBV11-3, with D hard to call. From germline, CDR1 is SGHNT and CDR2 YENEEA. The CDR3 runs to 15 residues. Between the trimmed V and J ends, which lost 2 bases and 8 bases, there was a span of 16 bases. CDR3 DNA sequence: TGTGCCAGCAGCTTAAGAACTGGCCATAGTGATGAGCAGTTCTTC. Translation: CASSLRTGHSDEQFF.

This clonotype came up a few times. J is TRBJ1-5 and V is TRBV25-1, with D uncertain. Trimming pared 6 bases from V and 7 bases from J, leaving 13 bases between. There are 13 residues in the CDR3. Germline V gene sequence: CDR1 MGHDK, CDR2 SYGVNS. CDR3 loop: CASSQEGSQPQHF. CDR3 DNA: TGTGCCAGCAGCCAGGAGGGAAGCCAGCCCCAGCATTTT.

This chain's CDR3 is CASSREDYEQYF. As DNA, the CDR3 is TGTGCCAGCAGCCGGGAGGACTACGAGCAGTACTTC. The rearrangement uses TRBV7-9 and TRBJ2-7, with 7 bases aligning to TRBD2. CDR1 and CDR2 from the germline V gene are SEHNR and FQNEAQ (reference sequence). The J segment lost 3 bases and the V segment lost 5 bases, leaving 1 base of the junction unmatched. The CDR3 extends over 12 amino acids. Full variable domain (outside the CDR3, taken from reference TRBV7-9 and TRBJ2-7): DTGVSQNPRHKITKRGQNVTFRCDPISEHNRLYWYRQTLGQGPEFLTYFQNEAQLEKSRLLSDRFSAERPKGSFSTLEIQRTEQGDSAMYLCASSREDYEQYFGPGTRLTVT.

V gene TRBV6-2 or TRBV6-3 combines with J gene TRBJ2-1; D uncertain. The germline V gene encodes CDR1 MNHEY and CDR2 SVGEGT. Deletions cut 6 bases from V and 2 bases from J, with 8 bases between. The CDR3 sequence is 13 residues long. This CDR3 reads CASSRPTYNEQFF. The CDR3 bases are TGTGCCAGCAGCCGTCCTACCTACAATGAGCAGTTCTTC.

There are many counts of this clonotype. The chain has TRBV7-3 and TRBJ2-5; 9 nucleotides match TRBD2. The V gene end was trimmed by 5 bases and the J gene end by 8 bases; junction bases not matched to a gene: 9. Germline lookup yields CDR1 SGHTA and CDR2 FQGTGA. This CDR3 is 14 amino acids long. The CDR3 reads CASSQGGSGSTQYF. In DNA, the CDR3 is TGTGCCAGCAGCCAGGGGGGTAGCGGGAGTACCCAGTACTTC.

This clonotype has ten or more counts. V usage is TRBV12-3 or TRBV12-4 and J usage is TRBJ2-5, with D possibly being TRBD1 (6 bases). This CDR3 contains 17 residues. Between the trimmed V and J ends, which lost 3 bases and 1 base, there was a span of 18 bases. CDR3 nucleotides: TGTGCCAGCAGTTTGGGGGCGGCTGCCACCTCCCAAGAGACCCAGTACTTC. It specifies CASSLGAAATSQETQYF.

The chain joins TRBV15 to TRBJ2-1; D not certain. CDR1 is LNHNV, CDR2 YYDKDF, per germline (reference sequence). This CDR3 has 14 amino acids. The germline V and J ends were trimmed by 1 base and 4 bases, with 8 bases remaining between them. The CDR3 protein is CATSRVTQYNEQFF. CDR3 bases: TGTGCCACCAGCAGAGTTACACAGTACAATGAGCAGTTCTTC.

This clonotype was found many times. The chain combines TRBV28 with TRBJ2-1; TRBD2 aligns across 13 bases. The CDR3 runs to 14 residues. Trimming at V came to 2 bases and at J to 8 bases, leaving 0 bases not matched to a gene. The germline gives CDR1 MDHEN, CDR2 SYDVKM. The CDR3 is CASSLTSGRDEQFF. CDR3 DNA sequence: TGTGCCAGCAGTTTAACTAGCGGGAGGGATGAGCAGTTCTTC.